The 5 T cell receptor beta chains listed next were all sequenced from one sample in a study of beta chain features in type 1 diabetes (dated by TCRdb to the late 2010s). The library was built by means of the immunoSEQ multiplex PCR assay. The High Capacity cDNA Reverse Transcription Kit was used to reverse transcribe all of the isolated RNA, meaning that expressed TCRB transcripts were what got sequenced. TCRdb stores this immuneACCESS table with in-frame sequences only. Part of the clones is absent; in the studies checked, under half of the shortfall reflects unresolved V genes, and no reason is known for the rest. For this sample the table gives 600,000 to 650,000 clones, of which 15% were detected only once. The top ten hold around 0.095% of the sample. The sample consisted of naive CD4+ T cells from blood. Interpreted using the paper, the cell subset or site label stands for: true naive CD4+ T cells. Receptors were obtained from a man between 18 and 35 years old in good health.

In its sample, this clone was seen a few times. The V and J genes are TRBV23-1 and TRBJ1-3, with TRBD1 identical over 7 bases. TRBV23-1 is annotated as an ORF whose role is uncertain. V lost 1 base, J lost 3 bases, and 6 bases stayed unmatched. CDR3 length: 16 amino acids. The CDR3 DNA sequence: TGCGCCAGCAGTCAATTTACGGGACAGTTTGGAAACACCATATATTTT. It translates to CASSQFTGQFGNTIYF.

This clone was seen more than once but under ten times. The V call is TRBV2, the J call TRBJ2-1, with 8 bases that match TRBD2. The V gene end was trimmed by 6 bases and the J gene end by 4 bases; junction bases not matched to a gene: 8. The germline V gene encodes CDR1 SNHLY and CDR2 FYNNEI. The CDR3 length is 15 residues. The chain's CDR3 is CASRLPGTSYNEQFF. The DNA of the CDR3 is TGTGCCAGCAGGTTACCCGGGACTAGTTACAATGAGCAGTTCTTC.

V gene TRBV6-5 combines with J gene TRBJ2-1; weak D call: TRBD2 (6 bases). V gave up 0 bases and J gave up 9 bases, with 15 bases separating them. CDR3 length: 15 amino acids. The V gene's germline CDR1 is MNHEY and CDR2 SVGAGI. The chain's CDR3 is CASSYSRDAVGEQFF. In nucleotides, the CDR3 is TGTGCCAGCAGTTACTCGCGGGATGCGGTCGGTGAGCAGTTCTTC.

V usage is TRBV29-1 and J usage is TRBJ2-6; a weak D match, TRBD1 (5 bases). Trimming shortened V by 1 base and J by 2 bases, and 9 bases separated the two germline ends. The CDR3 totals 15 residues. CDR1 and CDR2 from the germline V gene are SQVTM and ANQGSEA. The CDR3 spells CSVEGQGTGANVLTF. As DNA, the CDR3 is TGCAGCGTTGAAGGCCAGGGAACTGGGGCCAACGTCCTGACTTTC.

This clone was seen a few times. CDR3 sequence (DNA): TGTGCCAGCAGAGGGGGATACTATGGCTACACCTTC. This translates into CASRGGYYGYTF. The rearrangement uses TRBV2 and TRBJ1-2, with a weak D call TRBD1 (6 bases). Trimming took 6 bases from V and 3 from J, leaving 8 bases between them. From germline, CDR1 is SNHLY and CDR2 FYNNEI. This CDR3 comprises 12 residues. Full variable domain (missing parts from reference TRBV2 and TRBJ1-2): EPEVTQTPSHQVTQMGQEVILRCVPISNHLYFYWYRQILGQKVEFLVSFYNNEISEKSEIFDDQFSVERPDGSNFTLKIRSTKLEDSAMYFCASRGGYYGYTFGSGTRLTVV.